This T cell receptor (beta chain) derives from a study of T and B cells in COVID-19 patients. Points from the study as a whole: Patients with COVID-19 reportedly showed strongly skewed T cell receptor beta variable and joining gene usage.

Multiplex PCR with BIOMED2 TRB-A/B primer pools amplified TRB rearrangements. Via MiXCR, TCRdb re-called the multiplex PCR reads, giving one row per CDR3 protein. This sample yields thousands of distinct CDR3 sequences, of which about 30% are seen a single time; around 14% belongs to the top ten. This CDR3 spans 14 amino acids. Germline CDR1 MNHNY, CDR2 SVGAGI (reference sequence). V was trimmed by 5 bases and J by 7 bases, leaving 15 bases between them. TRB was amplified from approximately 250-480 ng of blood genomic DNA. This clonotype is labeled as medium-sized. Its antigen is unidentified. This receptor was obtained from a human donor with active COVID-19. Sequenced input: blood. The rearrangement joins TRBV6-6 to TRBJ1-5; the D gene is possibly TRBD1 (5 bases). This chain's CDR3 is CASSKQEINQPQHF. The CDR3 coding sequence is TGTGCCAGCAGTAAACAGGAGATCAACCAGCCCCAGCATTTT.